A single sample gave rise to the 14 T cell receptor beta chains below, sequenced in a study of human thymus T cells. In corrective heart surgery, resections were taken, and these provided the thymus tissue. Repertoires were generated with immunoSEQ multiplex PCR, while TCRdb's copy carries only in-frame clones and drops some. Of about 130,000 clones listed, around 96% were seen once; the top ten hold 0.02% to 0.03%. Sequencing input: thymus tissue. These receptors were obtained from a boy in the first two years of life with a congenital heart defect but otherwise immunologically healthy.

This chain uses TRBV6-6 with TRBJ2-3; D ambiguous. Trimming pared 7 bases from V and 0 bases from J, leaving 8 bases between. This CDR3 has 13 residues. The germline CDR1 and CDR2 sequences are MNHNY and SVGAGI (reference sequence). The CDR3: CASKTASTDTQYF. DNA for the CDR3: TGTGCCAGCAAAACCGCTAGCACAGATACGCAGTATTTT.

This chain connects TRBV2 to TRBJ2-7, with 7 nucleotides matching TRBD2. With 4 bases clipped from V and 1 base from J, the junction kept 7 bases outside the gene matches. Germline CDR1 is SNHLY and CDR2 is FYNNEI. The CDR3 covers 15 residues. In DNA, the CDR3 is TGTGCCAGCAGTGCTCGGGGGGAGTGGTCCTACGAGCAGTACTTC. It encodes CASSARGEWSYEQYF.

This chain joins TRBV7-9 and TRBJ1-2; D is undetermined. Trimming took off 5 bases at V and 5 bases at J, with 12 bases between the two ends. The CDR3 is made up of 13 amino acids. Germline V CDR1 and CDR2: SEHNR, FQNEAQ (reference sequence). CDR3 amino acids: CASSPSNHYGYTF. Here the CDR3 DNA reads TGTGCCAGCAGCCCGTCGAACCATTATGGCTACACCTTC.

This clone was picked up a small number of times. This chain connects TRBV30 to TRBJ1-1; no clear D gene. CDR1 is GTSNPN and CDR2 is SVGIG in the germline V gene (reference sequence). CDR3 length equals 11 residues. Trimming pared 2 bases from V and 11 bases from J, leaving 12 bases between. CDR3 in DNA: TGTGCCTGGAGTAGGGAAGTTAAGGCTTTCTTT. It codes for CAWSREVKAFF. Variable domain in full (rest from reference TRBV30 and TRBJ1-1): SQTIHQWPATLVQPVGSPLSLECTVEGTSNPNLYWYRQAAGRGLQLLFYSVGIGQISSEVPQNLSASRPQDRQFILSSKKLLLSDSGFYLCAWSREVKAFFGQGTRLTVV.

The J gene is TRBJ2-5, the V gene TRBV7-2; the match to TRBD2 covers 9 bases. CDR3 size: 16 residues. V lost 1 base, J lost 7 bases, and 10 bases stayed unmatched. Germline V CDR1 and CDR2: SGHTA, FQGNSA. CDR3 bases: TGTGCCAGCAGCTTAGAGGGAGCGGGGGGCCCGGGGACCCAGTACTTC. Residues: CASSLEGAGGPGTQYF.

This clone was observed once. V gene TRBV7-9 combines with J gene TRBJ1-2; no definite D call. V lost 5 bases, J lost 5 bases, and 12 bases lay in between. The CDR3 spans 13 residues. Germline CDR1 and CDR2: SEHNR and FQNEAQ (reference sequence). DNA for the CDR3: TGTGCCAGCAGCCGGACTTACGGGTATGGCTACACCTTC. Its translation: CASSRTYGYGYTF.

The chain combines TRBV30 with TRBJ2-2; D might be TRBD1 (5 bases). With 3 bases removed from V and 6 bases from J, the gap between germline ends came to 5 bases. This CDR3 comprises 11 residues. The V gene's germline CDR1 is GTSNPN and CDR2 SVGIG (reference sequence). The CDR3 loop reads CAWRGAGELFF. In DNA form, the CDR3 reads TGTGCCTGGAGAGGGGCCGGGGAGCTGTTTTTT.

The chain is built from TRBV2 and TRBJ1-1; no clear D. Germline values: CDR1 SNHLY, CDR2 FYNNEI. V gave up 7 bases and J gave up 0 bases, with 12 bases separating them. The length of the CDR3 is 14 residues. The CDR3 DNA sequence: TGTGCCAGCACGGTTGGCAGGATGAACACTGAAGCTTTCTTT. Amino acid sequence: CASTVGRMNTEAFF.

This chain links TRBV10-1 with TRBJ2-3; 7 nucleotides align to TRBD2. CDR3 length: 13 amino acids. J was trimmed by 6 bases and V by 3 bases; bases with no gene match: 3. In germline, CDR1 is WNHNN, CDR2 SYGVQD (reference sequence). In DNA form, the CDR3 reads TGCGCCAGCAGTGAACTAGCGTACGATACGCAGTATTTT. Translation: CASSELAYDTQYF.

DNA of the CDR3: TGTGCTAGTGGTCAGGGACATATGGAGACCCAGTACTTC. Residues: CASGQGHMETQYF. The rearrangement uses TRBV12-5 and TRBJ2-5; possibly TRBD1 for D (6 bases). In germline, CDR1 is LGHNT, CDR2 FRNRAP. The CDR3 extends over 13 amino acids. Trimming stripped 5 bases from V and 5 bases from J, with 12 bases between.

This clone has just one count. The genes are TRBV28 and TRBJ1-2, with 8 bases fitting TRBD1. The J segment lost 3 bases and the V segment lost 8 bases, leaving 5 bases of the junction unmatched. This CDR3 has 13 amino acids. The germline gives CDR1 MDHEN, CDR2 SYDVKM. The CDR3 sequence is CASATGAYYGYTF. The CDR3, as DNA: TGTGCCAGCGCGACAGGGGCTTACTATGGCTACACCTTC.

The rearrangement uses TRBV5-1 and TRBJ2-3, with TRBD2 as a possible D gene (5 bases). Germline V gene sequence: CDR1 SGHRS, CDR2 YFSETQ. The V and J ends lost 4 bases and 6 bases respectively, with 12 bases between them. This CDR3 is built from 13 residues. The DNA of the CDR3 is TGCGCCAGCAGCATCCCCCGAGGGGATACGCAGTATTTT. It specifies CASSIPRGDTQYF.

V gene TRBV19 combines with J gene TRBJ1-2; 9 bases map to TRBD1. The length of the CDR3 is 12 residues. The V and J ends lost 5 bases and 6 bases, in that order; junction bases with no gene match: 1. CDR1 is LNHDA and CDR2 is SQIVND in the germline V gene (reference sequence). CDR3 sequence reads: CASSWTGDGYTF. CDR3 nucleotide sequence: TGTGCCAGTAGTTGGACAGGGGATGGCTACACCTTC.

This chain's CDR3 is CASSIWTYQETQYF. The CDR3 coding sequence is TGTGCCAGCAGCATATGGACGTACCAAGAGACCCAGTACTTC. The rearrangement joins TRBV5-6 to TRBJ2-5; D unclear. Germline V gene data show CDR1 as SGHDT and CDR2 as YYEEEE. This CDR3 has 14 residues. Trimming removed 4 bases at V and 0 bases at J, with 10 bases between.